The next 17 T cell receptor beta chains were all read from a single sample in a study of blood T cell repertoires in COVID-19 (dated by TCRdb to 2018 to 2020). The library relied on the immunoSEQ multiplex PCR assay. TCRdb mirrors the immuneACCESS table, restricted to in-frame sequences. Some clones are absent from its copies; in checked studies, under half trace to an unresolved V gene, and the reason for the others is unknown. Within this sample are about 68,000 clones, with 75% to 95% of them counted one time only. Of the sample, around 7% is held by the ten largest clones. The sequencing sample was made of peripheral blood. The receptors derive from a man aged 40-49 years with COVID-19, enrolled during active disease.

The V gene is TRBV27, the J gene TRBJ2-3; TRBD2 might be the D (6 bases). CDR3 length: 14 residues. Trimming pared 2 bases from V and 6 bases from J, leaving 12 bases between. Germline CDR1 MNHEY, CDR2 SMNVEV (reference sequence). The CDR3 bases are TGTGCCAGCAGTTTAGCGGGGTTAGGGGATACGCAGTATTTT. This translates into CASSLAGLGDTQYF.

CDR3 coding DNA: TGTGCCACGCGAGCGGGGGGGACAGATACGCAGTATTTT. It codes for CATRAGGTDTQYF. V and J are TRBV7-2 and TRBJ2-3, with 10 bases aligning to TRBD2. The V gene's germline CDR1 is SGHTA and CDR2 FQGNSA. After removal of 10 bases from V and 3 bases from J, the junction contained 4 bases not matched to a gene. This CDR3 has 13 residues.

V is TRBV18 and J is TRBJ1-1, with D perhaps matching TRBD1 (5 bases). The CDR3 contains 13 residues. CDR1 is KGHSH and CDR2 is LQKENI in the germline V gene. Trimming removed 1 base at V and 4 bases at J, with 7 bases between. The CDR3 region is CASSPRQSTEAFF. DNA for the CDR3: TGTGCCAGCTCACCACGACAGAGCACTGAAGCTTTCTTT. The full variable domain, rest sourced from reference TRBV18 and TRBJ1-1, is NAGVMQNPRHLVRRRGQEARLRCSPMKGHSHVYWYRQLPEEGLKFMVYLQKENIIDESGMPKERFSAEFPKEGPSILRIQQVVRGDSAAYFCASSPRQSTEAFFGQGTRLTVV.

The CDR3 DNA reads as TGTGCCAGCAGTGAACCCACCACCCGGACAGGTTATGCAACTAATGAAAAACTGTTTTTT. Translation: CASSEPTTRTGYATNEKLFF. V gene TRBV6-1 combines with J gene TRBJ1-4, with TRBD1 identical over 7 bases. Germline V gives CDR1 MNHNS, CDR2 SASEGT. The CDR3 extends over 20 amino acids. J gave up 0 bases and V 2 bases, and 15 bases lay outside the gene matches.

The CDR3 DNA follows: TGTGCCAGTAGTATGGGGTCAGGGGAGGGCTACGAGCAGTACTTC. It encodes CASSMGSGEGYEQYF. The chain recombines TRBV19 with TRBJ2-7, with D maybe TRBD2 (7 bases). Germline CDR1 LNHDA, CDR2 SQIVND (reference sequence). Trimming left V 3 bases short and J 3 bases short, with 15 bases between. The CDR3 loop spans 15 amino acids.

The gene calls are TRBV11-2 and TRBJ1-2; D is unclear. There are 15 residues in the CDR3. The germline gives CDR1 SGHAT, CDR2 FQNNGV. V gave up 2 bases and J gave up 4 bases, with 14 bases separating them. CDR3 sequence (DNA): TGTGCCAGCAGCTTATCACAGAACCTCATCTATGGCTACACCTTC. Translating it yields CASSLSQNLIYGYTF.

This chain links TRBV13 with TRBJ2-7; D is perhaps TRBD2 (5 bases). The germline V gene has CDR1 PRHDT and CDR2 FYEKMQ (reference sequence). Trimming took off 0 bases at V and 1 base at J, with 10 bases between the two ends. CDR3 length: 15 residues. CDR3 DNA sequence: TGTGCCAGCAGCTTAGGGCACACGGGGTCCTACGAGCAGTACTTC. Amino acids: CASSLGHTGSYEQYF.

V is TRBV7-7 and J is TRBJ2-1; 12 nucleotides align to TRBD2. Germline CDR1 SSHAT, CDR2 FNYEAQ (reference sequence). Trimming cost V 4 bases and J 7 bases; bases outside gene matches: 5. This CDR3 has 15 residues. CDR3 amino acids: CASSSLAGGTNEQFF. The CDR3 region has the DNA TGTGCCAGCAGCTCACTAGCGGGGGGCACTAATGAGCAGTTCTTC. Filled out from reference TRBV7-7 and TRBJ2-1, the complete variable domain reads GAGVSQSPRYKVTKRGQDVTLRCDPISSHATLYWYQQALGQGPEFLTYFNYEAQPDKSGLPSDRFSAERPEGSISTLTIQRTEQRDSAMYRCASSSLAGGTNEQFFGPGTRLTVL.

The CDR3 DNA sequence: TGTGCCAGCAGCTTTTCTAGCGATAGCACAGATACGCAGTATTTT. Translation gives CASSFSSDSTDTQYF. The chain is built from TRBV7-9 and TRBJ2-3, with D possibly TRBD2 on 6 matching bases. Germline V gene data show CDR1 as SEHNR and CDR2 as FQNEAQ (reference sequence). Trimming cost V 3 bases and J 0 bases, with 10 bases left between them. CDR3 length: 15 amino acids.

Notes on this clone: One junction end disagrees with the germline gene, perhaps due to a read error. The rearrangement uses TRBV6-1 and TRBJ2-2; D possibly corresponds to TRBD2 (6 bases). The germline V gene has CDR1 MNHNS and CDR2 SASEGT. CDR3 length: 16 residues. The CDR3 DNA reads TGTGCCAGCAGTGAAGGGGGGGAGGCCTTAGCCGGGAAGCTGTTTTTT. The encoded protein is CASSEGGEALAGKLFF.

The CDR3 bases are TGTGCCAGCAGTGAGGGCGGCTACACCTTC. This sequence encodes CASSEGGYTF. The rearrangement links TRBV6-1 to TRBJ1-2; D is uncertain. V was pared by 3 bases and J by 8 bases, with 4 bases between. This CDR3 is built from 10 residues. Germline V lookup: CDR1 MNHNS, CDR2 SASEGT.

The chain employs TRBV27 and TRBJ1-2; 9 bases line up with TRBD1. CDR3 size: 15 residues. Germline assignment: CDR1 MNHEY and CDR2 SMNVEV (reference sequence). The ends lost 2 bases at V and 3 bases at J; junction bases unmatched: 4. The CDR3 coding sequence is TGTGCCAGCAGTTTAGGACGGACAGGGGACTATGGCTACACCTTC. Translated, it gives CASSLGRTGDYGYTF.

This rearrangement joins TRBV29-1 to TRBJ2-1; TRBD2 matches 13 bases. Losses at the gene ends were 8 bases for V and 6 bases for J; bases not matched to a gene: 1. The germline V gene has CDR1 SQVTM and CDR2 ANQGSEA. This CDR3 is 12 amino acids long. The CDR3 loop is CSTSGGANEQFF. The CDR3 nucleotides read TGCAGCACTAGCGGGGGGGCCAATGAGCAGTTCTTC.

The genes are TRBV7-9 and TRBJ2-5; 7 bases align to TRBD2. Germline-derived CDR1 and CDR2 are SEHNR and FQNEAQ (reference sequence). This CDR3 spans 15 amino acids. Trimming cost V 2 bases and J 4 bases; bases outside gene matches: 7. In nucleotides, the CDR3 is TGTGCCAGCAGCTTATGGGACTCGGGGGGAGAGACCCAGTACTTC. Protein sequence: CASSLWDSGGETQYF.

The genes are TRBV5-1 and TRBJ2-1; 11 positions agree with TRBD1. From germline, CDR1 is SGHRS and CDR2 YFSETQ. CDR3 size: 14 residues. Trimming cost V 7 bases and J 1 base; bases outside gene matches: 1. CDR3 in amino acids: CASGQGASYNEQFF. DNA for the CDR3: TGCGCCAGCGGACAGGGGGCTTCCTACAATGAGCAGTTCTTC.

The DNA of the CDR3 is TGTGCCAGCAGCTCCCGGGACAGGGGGAACTATGGCTACACCTTC. This translates into CASSSRDRGNYGYTF. The rearrangement joins TRBV5-4 to TRBJ1-2; 11 bases line up with TRBD1. Germline CDR1 reads SGHNT; CDR2 reads YYREEE (reference sequence). After removal of 3 bases from V and 2 bases from J, the junction contained 3 bases not matched to a gene. The CDR3 contains 15 residues.

This clone came up once. The rearrangement joins TRBV6-5 to TRBJ1-6, with 7 positions matching TRBD1. The CDR3 sequence is 14 residues long. J lost 7 bases, V lost 3 bases, and 3 bases had no gene match. The germline gives CDR1 MNHEY, CDR2 SVGAGI. DNA of the CDR3: TGTGCCAGCAGTTATCCAGGGGGAAATTCACCCCTCCACTTT. It yields the protein CASSYPGGNSPLHF.